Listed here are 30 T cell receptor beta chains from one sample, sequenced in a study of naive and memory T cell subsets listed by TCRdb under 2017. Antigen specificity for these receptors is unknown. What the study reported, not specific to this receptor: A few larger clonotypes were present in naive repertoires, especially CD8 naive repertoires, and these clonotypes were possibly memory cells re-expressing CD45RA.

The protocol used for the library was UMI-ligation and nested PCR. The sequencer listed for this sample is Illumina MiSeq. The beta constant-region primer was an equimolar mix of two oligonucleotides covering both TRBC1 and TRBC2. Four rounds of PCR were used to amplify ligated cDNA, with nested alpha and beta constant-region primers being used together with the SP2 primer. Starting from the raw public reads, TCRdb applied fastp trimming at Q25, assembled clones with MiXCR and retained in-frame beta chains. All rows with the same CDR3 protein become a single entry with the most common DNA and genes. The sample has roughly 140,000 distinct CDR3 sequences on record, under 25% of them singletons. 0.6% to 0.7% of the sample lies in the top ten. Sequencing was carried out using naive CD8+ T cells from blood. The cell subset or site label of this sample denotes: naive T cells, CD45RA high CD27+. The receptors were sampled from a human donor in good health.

The CDR3 loop reads CASSEQAGGFTDTQYF. The CDR3 coding sequence is TGCGCCAGCAGTGAGCAAGCGGGAGGGTTCACAGATACGCAGTATTTT. The gene calls are TRBV10-2 and TRBJ2-3; 10 positions agree with TRBD2. V lost 2 bases and J lost 2; bases outside the gene matches: 4. Germline V gene lookup returns CDR1 WSHSY and CDR2 SAAADI. The CDR3 has 16 amino acids.

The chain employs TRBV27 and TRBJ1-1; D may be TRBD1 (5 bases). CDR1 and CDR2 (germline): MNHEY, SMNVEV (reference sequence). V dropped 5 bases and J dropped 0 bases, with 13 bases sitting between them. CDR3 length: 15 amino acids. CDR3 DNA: TGTGCCAGCAGTCCGACAGCTTTAATGAACACTGAAGCTTTCTTT. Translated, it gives CASSPTALMNTEAFF.

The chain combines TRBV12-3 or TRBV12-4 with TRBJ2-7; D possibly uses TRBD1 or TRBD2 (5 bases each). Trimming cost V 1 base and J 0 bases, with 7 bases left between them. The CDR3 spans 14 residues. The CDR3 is CASSLGGNSYEQYF. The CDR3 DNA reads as TGTGCCAGCAGTTTAGGGGGGAACTCCTACGAGCAGTACTTC.

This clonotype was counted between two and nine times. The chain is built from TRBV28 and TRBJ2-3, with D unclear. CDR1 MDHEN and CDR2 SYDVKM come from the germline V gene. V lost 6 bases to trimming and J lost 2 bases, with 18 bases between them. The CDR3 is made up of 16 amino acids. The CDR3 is CASRPHGVHNTDTQYF. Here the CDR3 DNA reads TGTGCCAGCAGACCACATGGGGTTCACAACACAGATACGCAGTATTTT.

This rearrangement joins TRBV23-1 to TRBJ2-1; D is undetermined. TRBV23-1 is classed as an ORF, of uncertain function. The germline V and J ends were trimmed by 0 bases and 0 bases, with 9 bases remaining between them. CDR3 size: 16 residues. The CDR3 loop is CASSQSGTSSYNEQFF. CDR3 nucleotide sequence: TGCGCCAGCAGTCAATCAGGAACGAGCTCCTACAATGAGCAGTTCTTC.

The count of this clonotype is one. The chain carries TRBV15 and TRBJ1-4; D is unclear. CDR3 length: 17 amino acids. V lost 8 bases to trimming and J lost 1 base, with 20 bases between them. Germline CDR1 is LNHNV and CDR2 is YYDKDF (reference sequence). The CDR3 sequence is CATRIGPEVLTNEKLFF. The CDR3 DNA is TGTGCCACCCGAATCGGGCCGGAGGTCCTAACTAATGAAAAACTGTTTTTT.

The CDR3 spells CASSFSDTGELFF. The CDR3 DNA reads as TGTGCCAGCAGTTTCTCGGACACCGGGGAGCTGTTTTTT. The chain links TRBV27 to TRBJ2-2, with D uncertain. Trimming cost V 3 bases and J 3 bases, with 5 bases left between them. CDR1 and CDR2 (germline): MNHEY, SMNVEV (reference sequence). The CDR3 length is 13 residues.

DNA of the CDR3: TGTGCCAGCAGTTCTGACCGGGACAGTGAAGCTTTCTTT. This sequence encodes CASSSDRDSEAFF. The chain joins TRBV12-3 or TRBV12-4 to TRBJ1-1; 7 bases are shared with TRBD1. This CDR3 has 13 residues. J was trimmed by 7 bases and V by 4 bases; bases with no gene match: 6.

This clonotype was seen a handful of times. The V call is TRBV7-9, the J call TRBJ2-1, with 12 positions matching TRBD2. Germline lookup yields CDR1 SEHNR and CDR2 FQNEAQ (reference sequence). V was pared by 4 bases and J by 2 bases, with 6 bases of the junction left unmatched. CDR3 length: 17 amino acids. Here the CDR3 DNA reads TGTGCCAGCAGCTCACGACTAGCGGGAGCCACCTACAATGAGCAGTTCTTC. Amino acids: CASSSRLAGATYNEQFF. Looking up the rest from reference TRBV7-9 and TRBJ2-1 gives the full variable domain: DTGVSQNPRHKITKRGQNVTFRCDPISEHNRLYWYRQTLGQGPEFLTYFQNEAQLEKSRLLSDRFSAERPKGSFSTLEIQRTEQGDSAMYLCASSSRLAGATYNEQFFGPGTRLTVL.

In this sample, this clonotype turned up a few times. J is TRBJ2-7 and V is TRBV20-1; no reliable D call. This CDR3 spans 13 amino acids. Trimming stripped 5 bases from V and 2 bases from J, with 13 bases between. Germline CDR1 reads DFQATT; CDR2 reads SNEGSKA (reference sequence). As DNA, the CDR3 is TGCAGTGCTCGCCCTCTGCAGACCTACGAGCAGTACTTC. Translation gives CSARPLQTYEQYF.

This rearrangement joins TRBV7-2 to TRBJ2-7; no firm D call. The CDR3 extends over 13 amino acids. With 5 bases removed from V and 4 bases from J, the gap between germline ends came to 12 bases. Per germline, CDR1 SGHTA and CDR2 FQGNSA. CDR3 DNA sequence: TGTGCCAGCAGCCTCCCGTCGGGTTACGAGCAGTACTTC. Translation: CASSLPSGYEQYF.

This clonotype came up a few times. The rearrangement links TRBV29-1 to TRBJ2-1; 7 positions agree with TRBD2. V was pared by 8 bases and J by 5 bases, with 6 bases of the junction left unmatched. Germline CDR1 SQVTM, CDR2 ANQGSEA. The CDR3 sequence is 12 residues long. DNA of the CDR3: TGCAGCCGGGAGGCGGGAGACAATGAGCAGTTCTTC. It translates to CSREAGDNEQFF.

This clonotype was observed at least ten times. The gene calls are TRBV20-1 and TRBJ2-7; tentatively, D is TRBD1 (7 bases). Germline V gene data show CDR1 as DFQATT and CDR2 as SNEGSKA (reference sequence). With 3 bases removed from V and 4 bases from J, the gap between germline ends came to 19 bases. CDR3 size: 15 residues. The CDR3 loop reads CSASRRDRARYEQYF. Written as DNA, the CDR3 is TGCAGTGCTAGTAGGCGGGACAGAGCAAGGTACGAGCAGTACTTC.

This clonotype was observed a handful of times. Written as DNA, the CDR3 is TGTGCCAGCAGCCTTGGGGACACCCGAACAGATACGCAGTATTTT. It yields the protein CASSLGDTRTDTQYF. This chain connects TRBV12-3 or TRBV12-4 to TRBJ2-3, with a possible D match to TRBD1 (6 bases). This CDR3 is 15 amino acids long. V lost 6 bases and J lost 3, with 16 bases in between.

In nucleotides, the CDR3 is TGTGCTAGTGGTTTGGTATTATCGGGGGAGAACTCCTACAATGAGCAGTTCTTC. Translated: CASGLVLSGENSYNEQFF. The rearrangement links TRBV12-5 to TRBJ2-1; the D gene is possibly TRBD2 (6 bases). Germline V CDR1 and CDR2: LGHNT, FRNRAP. With 0 bases removed from V and 0 bases from J, the gap between germline ends came to 15 bases. There are 18 residues in the CDR3. Full variable domain (missing parts from reference TRBV12-5 and TRBJ2-1): DARVTQTPRHKVTEMGQEVTMRCQPILGHNTVFWYRQTMMQGLELLAYFRNRAPLDDSGMPKDRFSAEMPDATLATLKIQPSEPRDSAVYFCASGLVLSGENSYNEQFFGPGTRLTVL.

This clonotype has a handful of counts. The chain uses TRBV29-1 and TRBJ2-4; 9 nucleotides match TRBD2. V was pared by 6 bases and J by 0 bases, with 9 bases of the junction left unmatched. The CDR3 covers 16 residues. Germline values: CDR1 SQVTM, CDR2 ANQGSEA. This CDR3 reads CSVTLTSGLAKNIQYF. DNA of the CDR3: TGCAGCGTCACCTTGACTAGCGGTCTAGCCAAAAACATTCAGTACTTC.

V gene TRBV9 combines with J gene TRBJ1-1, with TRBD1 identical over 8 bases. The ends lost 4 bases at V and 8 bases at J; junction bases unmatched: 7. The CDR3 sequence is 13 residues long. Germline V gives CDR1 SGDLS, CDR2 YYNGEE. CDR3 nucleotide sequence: TGTGCCAGCAGCACCCGGACAGGGTCGGAAGCTTTCTTT. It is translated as CASSTRTGSEAFF.

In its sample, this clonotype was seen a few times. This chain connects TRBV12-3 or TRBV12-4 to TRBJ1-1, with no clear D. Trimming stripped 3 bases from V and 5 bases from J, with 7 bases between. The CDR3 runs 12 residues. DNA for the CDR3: TGTGCCAGCAGTTTTTTGCGGACTGAAGCTTTCTTT. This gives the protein CASSFLRTEAFF.

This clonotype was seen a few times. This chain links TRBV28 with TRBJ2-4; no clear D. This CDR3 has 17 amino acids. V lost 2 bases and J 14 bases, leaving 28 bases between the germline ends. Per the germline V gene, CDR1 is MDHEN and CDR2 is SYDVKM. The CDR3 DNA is TGTGCCAGCAGTTTACCCCGGGTTCTACCCCCCCCCGGATGTGAGTACTTC. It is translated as CASSLPRVLPPPGCEYF.

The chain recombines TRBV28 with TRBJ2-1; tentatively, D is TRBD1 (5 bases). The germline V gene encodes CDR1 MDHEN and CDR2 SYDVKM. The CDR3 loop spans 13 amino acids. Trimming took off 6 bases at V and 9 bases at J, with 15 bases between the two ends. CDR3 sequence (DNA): TGTGCCAGCAGCGATAAAGGGGCCACTGAGCAGTTCTTC. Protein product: CASSDKGATEQFF.

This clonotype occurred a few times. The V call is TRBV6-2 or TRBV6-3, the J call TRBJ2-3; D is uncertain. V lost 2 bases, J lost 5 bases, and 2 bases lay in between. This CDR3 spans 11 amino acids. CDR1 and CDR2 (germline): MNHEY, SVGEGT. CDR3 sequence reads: CASSYGDTQYF. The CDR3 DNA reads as TGTGCCAGCAGTTACGGAGATACGCAGTATTTT.

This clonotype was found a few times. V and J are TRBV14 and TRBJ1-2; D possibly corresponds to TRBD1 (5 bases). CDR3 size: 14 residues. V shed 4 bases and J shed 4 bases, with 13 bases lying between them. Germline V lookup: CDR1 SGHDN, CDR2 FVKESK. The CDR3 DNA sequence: TGTGCCAGCAGCCCCGGAAGGGACGGCTATGGCTACACCTTC. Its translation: CASSPGRDGYGYTF.

CDR3 protein: CASSLRGEQYF. In nucleotides, the CDR3 is TGTGCCAGCTCCCTCCGAGGCGAGCAGTACTTC. The chain has TRBV6-5 and TRBJ2-7; D is undetermined. CDR3 length: 11 residues. V dropped 8 bases and J dropped 6 bases, with 11 bases sitting between them. CDR1 and CDR2 (germline): MNHEY, SVGAGI.

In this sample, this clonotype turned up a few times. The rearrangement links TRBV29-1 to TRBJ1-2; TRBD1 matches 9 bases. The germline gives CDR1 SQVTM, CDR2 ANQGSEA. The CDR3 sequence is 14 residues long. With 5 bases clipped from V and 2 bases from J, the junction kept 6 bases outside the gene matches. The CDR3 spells CSVYPGTGNYGYTF. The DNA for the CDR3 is TGCAGCGTTTATCCCGGGACAGGGAACTATGGCTACACCTTC. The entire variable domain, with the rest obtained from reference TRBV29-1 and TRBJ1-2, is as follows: SAVISQKPSRDICQRGTSLTIQCQVDSQVTMMFWYRQQPGQSLTLIATANQGSEATYESGFVIDKFPISRPNLTFSTLTVSNMSPEDSSIYLCSVYPGTGNYGYTFGSGTRLTVV.

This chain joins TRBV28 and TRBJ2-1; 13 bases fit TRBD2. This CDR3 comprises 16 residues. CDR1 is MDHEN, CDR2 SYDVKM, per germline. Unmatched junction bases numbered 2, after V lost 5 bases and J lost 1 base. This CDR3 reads CASSELAGGSYNEQFF. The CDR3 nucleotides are TGTGCCAGCAGTGAACTAGCGGGAGGGTCCTACAATGAGCAGTTCTTC.

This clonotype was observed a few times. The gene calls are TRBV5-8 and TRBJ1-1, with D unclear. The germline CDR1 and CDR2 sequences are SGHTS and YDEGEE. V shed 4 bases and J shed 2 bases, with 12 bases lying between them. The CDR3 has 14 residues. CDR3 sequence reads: CASSPLKKNTEAFF. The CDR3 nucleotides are TGTGCCAGCAGCCCCCTCAAGAAAAACACTGAAGCTTTCTTT.

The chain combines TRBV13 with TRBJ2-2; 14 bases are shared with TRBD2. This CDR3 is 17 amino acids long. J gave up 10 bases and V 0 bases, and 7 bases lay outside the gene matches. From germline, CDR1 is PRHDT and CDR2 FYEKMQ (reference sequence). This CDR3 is CASSLGSGTSGREELFF. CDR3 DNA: TGTGCCAGCAGCTTAGGCTCTGGGACTAGCGGGAGAGAGGAGCTGTTTTTT. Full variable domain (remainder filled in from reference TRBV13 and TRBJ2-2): AAGVIQSPRHLIKEKRETATLKCYPIPRHDTVYWYQQGPGQDPQFLISFYEKMQSDKGSIPDRFSAQQFSDYHSELNMSSLELGDSALYFCASSLGSGTSGREELFFGEGSRLTVL.

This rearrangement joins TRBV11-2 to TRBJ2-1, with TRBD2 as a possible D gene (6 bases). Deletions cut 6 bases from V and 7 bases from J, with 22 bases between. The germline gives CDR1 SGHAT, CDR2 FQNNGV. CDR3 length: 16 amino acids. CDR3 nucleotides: TGTGCCAGCAGTATTAGATCCGGGAGAATAAGGAATGAGCAGTTCTTC. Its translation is CASSIRSGRIRNEQFF.

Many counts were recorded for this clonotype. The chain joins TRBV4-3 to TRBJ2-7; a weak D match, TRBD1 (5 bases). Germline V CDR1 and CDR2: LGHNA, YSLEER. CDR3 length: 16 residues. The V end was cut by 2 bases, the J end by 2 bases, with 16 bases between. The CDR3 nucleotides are TGCGCCAGCAGCCAACTATACGACAGCACCACCTACGAGCAGTACTTC. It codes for CASSQLYDSTTYEQYF.

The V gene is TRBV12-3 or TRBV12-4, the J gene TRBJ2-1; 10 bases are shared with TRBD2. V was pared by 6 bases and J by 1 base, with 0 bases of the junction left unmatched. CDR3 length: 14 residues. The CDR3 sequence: CASRGLASYNEQFF. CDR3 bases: TGTGCCAGCAGGGGACTAGCGTCCTACAATGAGCAGTTCTTC.